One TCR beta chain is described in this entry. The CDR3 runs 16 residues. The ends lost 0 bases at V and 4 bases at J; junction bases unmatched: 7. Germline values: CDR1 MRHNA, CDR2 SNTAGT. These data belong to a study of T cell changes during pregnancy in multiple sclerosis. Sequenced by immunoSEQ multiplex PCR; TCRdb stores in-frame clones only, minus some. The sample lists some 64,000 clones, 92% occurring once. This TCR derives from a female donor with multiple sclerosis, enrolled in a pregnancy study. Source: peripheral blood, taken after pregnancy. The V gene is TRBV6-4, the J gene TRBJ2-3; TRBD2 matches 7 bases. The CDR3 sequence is CASSDSLGGGPDTQYF. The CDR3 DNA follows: TGTGCCAGCAGTGACTCGCTCGGGGGAGGGCCAGATACGCAGTATTTT.